Below are 27 T cell receptor beta chains sequenced from a single sample in a study of T cells after posttransplantation cyclophosphamide. Some clones are missing from TCRdb's copy, which holds only in-frame ones; the method was immunoSEQ multiplex PCR. This repertoire holds 37,000 or so clones, and none appear only once. The sample consisted of PBMCs. The origin of the receptors is a young man in good health and a related stem cell transplant donor.

This clone was observed at least ten times. This chain uses TRBV4-2 with TRBJ2-3, with D possibly matching TRBD1 (6 bases). V was cut by 7 bases and J by 6 bases, with 17 bases left in between. CDR3 length: 14 amino acids. CDR1 is LGHNA and CDR2 is YNFKEQ in the germline V gene. The CDR3 loop is CASNGLGASDTQYF. CDR3 nucleotides: TGTGCCAGCAACGGACTGGGGGCGTCCGATACGCAGTATTTT.

This clone was seen many times. CDR3 sequence reads: CASASGTSEGNEQFF. For the CDR3, the DNA is TGTGCCAGCGCATCCGGGACTAGCGAGGGCAATGAGCAGTTCTTC. The chain uses TRBV5-4 and TRBJ2-1; 10 bases align to TRBD2. From germline, CDR1 is SGHNT and CDR2 YYREEE (reference sequence). This CDR3 has 15 residues. The V segment lost 7 bases and the J segment 6 bases; nucleotides outside the gene matches: 10.

This clone appeared many times. V is TRBV6-1 and J is TRBJ2-7; D gene uncertain. CDR1 and CDR2 (germline): MNHNS, SASEGT. Trimming cost V 7 bases and J 5 bases, with 12 bases left between them. This CDR3 has 12 residues. CDR3 coding DNA: TGTGCCAGCACAACGGTTGCCAACGAGCAGTACTTC. It encodes CASTTVANEQYF.

This clone was picked up many times. The CDR3 region has the DNA TGCGCCAGCAGCTTGACAGGGGGCTCTTGGAAGCAGTACTTC. This codes for CASSLTGGSWKQYF. The V gene is TRBV5-1, the J gene TRBJ2-7; 9 positions match TRBD1. The CDR3 runs 14 residues. The J segment lost 8 bases and the V segment lost 1 base, leaving 7 bases of the junction unmatched. Germline CDR1 reads SGHRS; CDR2 reads YFSETQ. Filled out from reference TRBV5-1 and TRBJ2-7, the complete variable domain reads KAGVTQTPRYLIKTRGQQVTLSCSPISGHRSVSWYQQTPGQGLQFLFEYFSETQRNKGNFPGRFSGRQFSNSRSEMNVSTLELGDSALYLCASSLTGGSWKQYFGPGTRLTVT.

In this sample, this clone turned up a few times. This rearrangement joins TRBV9 to TRBJ1-1; TRBD1 agrees at 8 bases. CDR1 and CDR2 from the germline V gene are SGDLS and YYNGEE. This CDR3 contains 15 residues. Trimming removed 3 bases from V and 7 bases from J; junction bases left unmatched: 11. CDR3 bases: TGTGCCAGCAGCGGCGTCCAACAGGGGGAGGATGAAGCTTTCTTT. Translated, it gives CASSGVQQGEDEAFF.

This clone was picked up many times. The chain couples TRBV7-8 to TRBJ2-7; 7 nucleotides agree with TRBD2. Germline-derived CDR1 and CDR2 are SGHVS and FQNEAQ. The CDR3 consists of 17 residues. Germline trimming cut 2 bases from V and 0 bases from J; bases unmatched to any gene: 10. Here the CDR3 DNA reads TGTGCCAGCAGCTTACCCCCGGGGGGAGGGAGCTCCTACGAGCAGTACTTC. Its protein is CASSLPPGGGSSYEQYF.

This clone has ten or more counts. This chain links TRBV27 with TRBJ2-1, with 10 bases fitting TRBD1. The germline gives CDR1 MNHEY, CDR2 SMNVEV (reference sequence). Trimming at V came to 5 bases and at J to 6 bases, leaving 7 bases not matched to a gene. This CDR3 is built from 15 residues. The CDR3 is CASSTRQGALNEQFF. CDR3 DNA: TGTGCCAGCAGTACCAGACAGGGGGCGCTCAATGAGCAGTTCTTC.

This clone came up many times. This chain links TRBV12-3 or TRBV12-4 with TRBJ2-7, with D tentatively TRBD2 (7 bases). The CDR3 has 13 amino acids. Trimming shortened V by 0 bases and J by 6 bases, and 9 bases separated the two germline ends. The CDR3 protein is CASSLAGGPEQYF. The CDR3 DNA sequence: TGTGCCAGCAGTTTAGCGGGGGGGCCCGAGCAGTACTTC.

This clone has at least ten counts. The J gene is TRBJ1-1, the V gene TRBV9; possible D gene TRBD1, 5 bases. Germline values: CDR1 SGDLS, CDR2 YYNGEE. Trimming removed 3 bases at V and 1 base at J, with 10 bases between. The CDR3 extends over 14 amino acids. CDR3 bases: TGTGCCAGCAGCGCAGGGCGGGGGAACACTGAAGCTTTCTTT. Translation gives CASSAGRGNTEAFF.

This clone was picked up many times. This sequence joins TRBV19 and TRBJ1-4, with D perhaps matching TRBD1 (5 bases). The germline CDR1 and CDR2 sequences are LNHDA and SQIVND (reference sequence). The ends were cut back, 7 bases at V and 3 bases at J, with 15 bases in the middle. This CDR3 is 15 amino acids long. The CDR3 protein is CASTPLGGANEKLFF. The CDR3 DNA is TGTGCCAGTACCCCTCTCGGGGGGGCTAATGAAAAACTGTTTTTT.

Ten or more counts support this clone. This CDR3 is CASSPSSGSSYEQYF. The CDR3 DNA follows: TGTGCCAGCTCACCTTCTTCAGGAAGCTCCTACGAGCAGTACTTC. The rearrangement links TRBV18 to TRBJ2-7; no firm D call. Per germline, CDR1 KGHSH and CDR2 LQKENI. CDR3 size: 15 residues. The V and J ends lost 3 bases and 0 bases respectively, with 12 bases between them.

This clone was counted between two and nine times. V and J are TRBV6-6 and TRBJ1-2, with 7 bases lining up with TRBD1. The CDR3 is made up of 15 amino acids. Germline-derived CDR1 and CDR2 are MNHNY and SVGAGI (reference sequence). Trimming took 7 bases from V and 2 from J; bases not matched to a gene: 10. DNA of the CDR3: TGTGCCAGCACCCCCAAGAGCAGGGGGAACTATGGCTACACCTTC. Amino acids: CASTPKSRGNYGYTF.

At least ten counts were recorded for this clone. The V and J genes are TRBV18 and TRBJ1-4; D is undetermined. Germline V gene sequence: CDR1 KGHSH, CDR2 LQKENI. This CDR3 region has 16 residues. V gave up 0 bases and J gave up 1 base, with 9 bases separating them. The CDR3 region has the DNA TGTGCCAGCTCACCACCGATGGCGGGAACTAATGAAAAACTGTTTTTT. It is translated as CASSPPMAGTNEKLFF.

This clone was seen repeatedly, ten times or more. The chain links TRBV19 to TRBJ1-1; the match to TRBD1 covers 7 bases. Trimming took 9 bases from V and 4 from J; bases not matched to a gene: 14. The CDR3 is made up of 15 amino acids. Germline V gene data show CDR1 as LNHDA and CDR2 as SQIVND (reference sequence). The CDR3 coding sequence is TGTGCCAGCGCGTTAGGGGGCCAGCATCGCACTGAAGCTTTCTTT. Protein product: CASALGGQHRTEAFF.

This clone has at least ten counts. An end of the junction differs from the germline gene, which may be a read error. DNA of the CDR3: TGCGCCAGCAGCTTACTAGGTGGAGGGAACGCTGAAGCTTTCTTT. Protein: CASSLLGGGNAEAFF. V gene TRBV5-1 combines with J gene TRBJ1-1; D unclear. CDR1 is SGHRS and CDR2 is YFSETQ in the germline V gene. This CDR3 contains 15 residues. The variable domain in full, with the rest retrieved from reference TRBV5-1 and TRBJ1-1, is KAGVTQTPRYLIKTRGQQVTLSCSPISGHRSVSWYQQTPGQGLQFLFEYFSETQRNKGNFPGRFSGRQFSNSRSEMNVSTLELGDSALYLCASSLLGGGNAEAFFGQGTRLTVV.

This clone was observed many times. The CDR3 sequence is CASSVSGQIAGNTIYF. The CDR3 DNA is TGTGCCAGCAGCGTTTCCGGACAGATAGCTGGAAACACCATATATTTT. The chain links TRBV9 to TRBJ1-3, with D possibly being TRBD1 (6 bases). The CDR3 runs 16 residues. Germline CDR1 is SGDLS and CDR2 is YYNGEE. Trimming cost V 2 bases and J 2 bases, with 14 bases left between them.

This clone occurred a few times. The rearrangement links TRBV12-3 or TRBV12-4 to TRBJ2-2; D is possibly TRBD1 (6 bases). The CDR3 extends over 16 amino acids. V lost 5 bases and J lost 0, with 13 bases in between. CDR3 loop: CASSHRDMTNTGELFF. Here the CDR3 DNA reads TGTGCCAGCAGTCACCGGGACATGACGAACACCGGGGAGCTGTTTTTT.

This clone showed up many times. The chain couples TRBV10-3 to TRBJ2-3; 11 bases are shared with TRBD2. V dropped 6 bases and J dropped 3; count of bases not matched to a gene: 2. This CDR3 is built from 14 residues. Germline V gives CDR1 ENHRY, CDR2 SYGVKD. The CDR3 loop is CAIRTSGETDTQYF. CDR3 DNA sequence: TGTGCCATCAGGACTAGCGGGGAGACAGATACGCAGTATTTT.

This clone was recorded a few times. The chain uses TRBV11-2 and TRBJ2-5, with TRBD2 matching 12 bases. Trimming took 5 bases from V and 4 from J; bases not matched to a gene: 8. The CDR3 sequence is 16 residues long. Looked up from germline, CDR1 is SGHAT and CDR2 is FQNNGV. The CDR3 is CASSRTSGGRRETQYF. Written as DNA, the CDR3 is TGTGCCAGCAGCCGAACTAGCGGGGGGAGGCGAGAGACCCAGTACTTC.

In this sample, this clone turned up many times. J is TRBJ2-2 and V is TRBV7-6, with 7 positions matching TRBD1. The V gene's germline CDR1 is SGHVS and CDR2 FNYEAQ. J gave up 5 bases and V 6 bases, and 6 bases lay outside the gene matches. The CDR3 totals 14 residues. CDR3 region: CASSSTGPTGELFF. The CDR3 DNA is TGTGCCAGCAGTTCGACAGGGCCTACCGGGGAGCTGTTTTTT.

This chain joins TRBV5-5 and TRBJ1-1; D gene uncertain. Per germline, CDR1 SGHKS and CDR2 YYEKEE (reference sequence). The germline V and J ends were trimmed by 4 bases and 5 bases, with 9 bases remaining between them. The CDR3 is 12 residues long. The CDR3 sequence: CASSPSPTEAFF. For the CDR3, the DNA is TGTGCCAGCAGCCCCAGTCCAACTGAAGCTTTCTTT.

This clone occurred many times. The V gene is TRBV14, the J gene TRBJ2-3, with D maybe TRBD2 (6 bases). The CDR3 totals 17 residues. Germline CDR1 is SGHDN and CDR2 is FVKESK. The V end was cut by 4 bases, the J end by 1 base, with 18 bases between. In nucleotides, the CDR3 is TGTGCCAGCAGCCCCCGTGGGCTAGCGCTGGGCACAGATACGCAGTATTTT. The encoded protein is CASSPRGLALGTDTQYF.

This clone was detected many times. This rearrangement joins TRBV6-5 to TRBJ1-6; 7 bases map to TRBD1. The germline gives CDR1 MNHEY, CDR2 SVGAGI. The CDR3 consists of 14 residues. V lost 5 bases and J lost 10; bases outside the gene matches: 8. CDR3 in amino acids: CASSQLDRRSPLHF. The CDR3 DNA reads TGTGCCAGCAGTCAATTGGACAGGAGGTCACCCCTCCACTTT.

This clone was found many times. This chain links TRBV7-6 with TRBJ2-3; D possibly corresponds to TRBD1 (6 bases). Trimming removed 0 bases from V and 4 bases from J, with 11 bases in between. The CDR3 covers 15 residues. Germline-derived CDR1 and CDR2 are SGHVS and FNYEAQ. The CDR3 sequence: CASSLAKRTADTQYF. CDR3 DNA sequence: TGTGCCAGCAGCTTAGCAAAGAGGACAGCAGATACGCAGTATTTT.

This clone has a count of ten or more. The chain couples TRBV19 to TRBJ1-5, with D perhaps TRBD1 (5 bases). CDR1 is LNHDA and CDR2 is SQIVND in the germline V gene (reference sequence). This CDR3 region has 16 residues. The germline V and J ends were trimmed by 6 bases and 1 base, with 16 bases remaining between them. The DNA for the CDR3 is TGTGCCAGTAGCAGGAGAGAGGGGCCGAGCAATCAGCCCCAGCATTTT. Protein sequence: CASSRREGPSNQPQHF.

As concerns this clone: A junction boundary mismatches the germline segment, possibly from a read error. This rearrangement joins TRBV12-3 or TRBV12-4 to TRBJ1-2; D may be TRBD1 (6 bases). The length of the CDR3 is 13 residues. The CDR3 coding sequence is TGTGCCAGCAGCTTGACAGGCACCTATCGCTACACCTTC. This gives the protein CASSLTGTYRYTF.

This clone was seen at least ten times. The sample has other DNA sequences that encode this CDR3 too. The CDR3 spells CASRLAGGRDEQFF. CDR3 bases: TGTGCCAGCAGGCTAGCGGGGGGGCGGGATGAGCAGTTCTTC. V usage is TRBV6-2 or TRBV6-3 and J usage is TRBJ2-1, with 12 bases matching TRBD2. The CDR3 spans 14 residues. V shed 6 bases, J shed 8 bases, and the junction held 5 bases outside the gene matches. Germline CDR1 reads MNHEY; CDR2 reads SVGEGT.